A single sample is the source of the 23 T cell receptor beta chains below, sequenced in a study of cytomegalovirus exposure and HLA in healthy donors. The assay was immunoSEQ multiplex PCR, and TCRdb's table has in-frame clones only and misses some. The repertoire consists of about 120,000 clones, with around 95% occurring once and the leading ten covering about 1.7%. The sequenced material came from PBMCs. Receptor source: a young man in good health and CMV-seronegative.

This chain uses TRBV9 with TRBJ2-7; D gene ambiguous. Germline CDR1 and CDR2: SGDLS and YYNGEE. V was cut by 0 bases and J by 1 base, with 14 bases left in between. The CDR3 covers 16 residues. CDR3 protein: CASSVDATPLSYEQYF. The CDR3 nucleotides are TGTGCCAGCAGCGTAGATGCTACCCCACTTTCCTACGAGCAGTACTTC.

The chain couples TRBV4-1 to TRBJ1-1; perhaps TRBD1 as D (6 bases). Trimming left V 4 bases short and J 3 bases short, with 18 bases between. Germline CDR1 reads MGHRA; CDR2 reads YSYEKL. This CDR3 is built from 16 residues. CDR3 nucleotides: TGCGCCAGCAGCCCTCGGGGAGGGGGGCTGGACACTGAAGCTTTCTTT. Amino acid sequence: CASSPRGGGLDTEAFF.

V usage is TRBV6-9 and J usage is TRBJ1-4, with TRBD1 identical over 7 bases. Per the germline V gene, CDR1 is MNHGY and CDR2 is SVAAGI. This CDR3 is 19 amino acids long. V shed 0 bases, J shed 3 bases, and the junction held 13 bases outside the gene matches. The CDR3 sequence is CASSYSYRGIPNANEKLFF. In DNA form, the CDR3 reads TGTGCCAGCAGTTATTCTTACAGGGGTATCCCCAACGCTAATGAAAAACTGTTTTTT.

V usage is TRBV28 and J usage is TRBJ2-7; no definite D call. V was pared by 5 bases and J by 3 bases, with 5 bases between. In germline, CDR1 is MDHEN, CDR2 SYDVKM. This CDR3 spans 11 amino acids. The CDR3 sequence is CASSIYYEQYF. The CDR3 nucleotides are TGTGCCAGCAGTATCTACTACGAGCAGTACTTC.

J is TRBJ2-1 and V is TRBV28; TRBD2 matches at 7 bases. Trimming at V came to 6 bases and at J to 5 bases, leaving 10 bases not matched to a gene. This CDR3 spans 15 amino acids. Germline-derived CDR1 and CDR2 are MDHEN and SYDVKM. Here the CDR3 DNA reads TGTGCCAGCAGAATTCCGGGAGGCAGACACAATGAGCAGTTCTTC. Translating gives CASRIPGGRHNEQFF.

The CDR3 DNA follows: TGTGCCAGCAGCCCCCAAAGGGGGCGCAGCACTGAAGCTTTCTTT. It is translated as CASSPQRGRSTEAFF. The chain is built from TRBV11-3 and TRBJ1-1; 7 nucleotides match TRBD1. The CDR3 spans 15 residues. Germline CDR1 and CDR2: SGHNT and YENEEA. Germline trimming cut 5 bases from V and 4 bases from J; bases unmatched to any gene: 10.

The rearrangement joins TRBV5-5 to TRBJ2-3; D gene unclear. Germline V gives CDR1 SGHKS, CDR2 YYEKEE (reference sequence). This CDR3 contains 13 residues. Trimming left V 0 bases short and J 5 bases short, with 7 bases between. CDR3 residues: CASSLGGLDTQYF. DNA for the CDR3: TGTGCCAGCAGCTTGGGAGGTCTAGATACGCAGTATTTT.

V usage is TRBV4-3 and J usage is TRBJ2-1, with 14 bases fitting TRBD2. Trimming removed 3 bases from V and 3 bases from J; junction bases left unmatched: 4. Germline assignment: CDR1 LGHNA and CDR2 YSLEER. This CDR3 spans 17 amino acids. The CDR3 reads CASSHHGLAGGYNEQFF. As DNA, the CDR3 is TGCGCCAGCAGCCACCACGGACTAGCGGGAGGCTACAATGAGCAGTTCTTC.

The CDR3 spells CASSLLGGGYTF. The DNA of the CDR3 is TGTGCCAGCAGTTTATTAGGGGGCGGCTACACCTTC. This chain joins TRBV6-5 and TRBJ1-2, with 7 bases matching TRBD1. Trimming took 4 bases from V and 8 from J; bases not matched to a gene: 4. Per germline, CDR1 MNHEY and CDR2 SVGAGI. The CDR3 is 12 amino acids.

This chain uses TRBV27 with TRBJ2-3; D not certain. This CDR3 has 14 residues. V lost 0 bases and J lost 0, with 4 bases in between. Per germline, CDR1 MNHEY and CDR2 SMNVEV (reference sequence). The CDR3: CASSLSSSTDTQYF. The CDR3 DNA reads TGTGCCAGCAGTTTATCATCTAGCACAGATACGCAGTATTTT.

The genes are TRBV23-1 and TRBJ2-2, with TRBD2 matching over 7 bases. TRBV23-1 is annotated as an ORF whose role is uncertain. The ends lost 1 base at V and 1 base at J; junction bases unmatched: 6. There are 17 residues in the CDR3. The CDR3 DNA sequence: TGCGCCAGCAGTCAATGCGGGAGCGGGCAGAACACCGGGGAGCTGTTTTTT. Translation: CASSQCGSGQNTGELFF.

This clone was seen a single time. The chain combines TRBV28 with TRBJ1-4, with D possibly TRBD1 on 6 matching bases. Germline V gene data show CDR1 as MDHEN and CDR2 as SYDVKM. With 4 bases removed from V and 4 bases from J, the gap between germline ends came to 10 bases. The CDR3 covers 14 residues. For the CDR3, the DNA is TGTGCCAGCAGTTCCGGACAGAATAATGAAAAACTGTTTTTT. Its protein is CASSSGQNNEKLFF. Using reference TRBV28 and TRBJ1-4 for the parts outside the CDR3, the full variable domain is DVKVTQSSRYLVKRTGEKVFLECVQDMDHENMFWYRQDPGLGLRLIYFSYDVKMKEKGDIPEGYSVSREKKERFSLILESASTNQTSMYLCASSSGQNNEKLFFGSGTQLSVL.

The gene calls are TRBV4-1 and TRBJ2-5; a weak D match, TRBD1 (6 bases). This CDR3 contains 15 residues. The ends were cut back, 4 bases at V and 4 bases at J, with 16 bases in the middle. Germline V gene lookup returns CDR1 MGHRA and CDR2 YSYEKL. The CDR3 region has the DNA TGCGCCAGCAGCCGGCCCGGGACAACGAGAGAGACCCAGTACTTC. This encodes CASSRPGTTRETQYF.

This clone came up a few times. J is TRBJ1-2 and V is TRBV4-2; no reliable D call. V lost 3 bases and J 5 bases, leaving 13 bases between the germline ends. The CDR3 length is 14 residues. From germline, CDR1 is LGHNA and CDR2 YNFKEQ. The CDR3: CASSHEGFRYGYTF. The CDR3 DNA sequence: TGTGCCAGCAGCCACGAGGGATTTCGGTATGGCTACACCTTC.

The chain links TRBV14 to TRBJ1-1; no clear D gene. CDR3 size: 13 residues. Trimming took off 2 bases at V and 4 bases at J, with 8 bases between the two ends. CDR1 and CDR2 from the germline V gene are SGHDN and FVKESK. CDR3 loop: CASSQTPGTEAFF. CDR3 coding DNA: TGTGCCAGCAGCCAAACCCCCGGCACTGAAGCTTTCTTT. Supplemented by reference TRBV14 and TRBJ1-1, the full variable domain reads EAGVTQFPSHSVIEKGQTVTLRCDPISGHDNLYWYRRVMGKEIKFLLHFVKESKQDESGMPNNRFLAERTGGTYSTLKVQPAELEDSGVYFCASSQTPGTEAFFGQGTRLTVV.

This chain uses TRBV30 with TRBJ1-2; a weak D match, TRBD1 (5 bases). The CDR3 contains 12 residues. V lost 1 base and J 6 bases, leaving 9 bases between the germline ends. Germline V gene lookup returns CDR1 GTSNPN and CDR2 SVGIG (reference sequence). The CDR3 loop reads CAWSEGVDGYTF. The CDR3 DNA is TGTGCCTGGAGTGAAGGGGTAGATGGCTACACCTTC.

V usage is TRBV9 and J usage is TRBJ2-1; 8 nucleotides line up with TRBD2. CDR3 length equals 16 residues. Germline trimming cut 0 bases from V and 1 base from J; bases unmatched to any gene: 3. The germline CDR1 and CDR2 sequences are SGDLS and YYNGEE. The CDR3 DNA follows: TGTGCCAGCAGCGTAGCTACTAGCGGTTCCTACAATGAGCAGTTCTTC. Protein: CASSVATSGSYNEQFF.

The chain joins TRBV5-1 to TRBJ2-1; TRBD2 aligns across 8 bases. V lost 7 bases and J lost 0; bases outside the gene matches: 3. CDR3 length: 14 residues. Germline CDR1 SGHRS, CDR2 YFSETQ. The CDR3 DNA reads TGCGCCAGCTCCAGCGGGAGCTCCTACAATGAGCAGTTCTTC. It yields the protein CASSSGSSYNEQFF. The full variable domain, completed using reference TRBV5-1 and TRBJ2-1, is KAGVTQTPRYLIKTRGQQVTLSCSPISGHRSVSWYQQTPGQGLQFLFEYFSETQRNKGNFPGRFSGRQFSNSRSEMNVSTLELGDSALYLCASSSGSSYNEQFFGPGTRLTVL.

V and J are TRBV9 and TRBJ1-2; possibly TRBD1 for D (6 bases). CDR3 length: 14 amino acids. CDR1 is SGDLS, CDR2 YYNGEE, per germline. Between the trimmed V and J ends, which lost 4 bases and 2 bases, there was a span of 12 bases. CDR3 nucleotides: TGTGCCAGCAGCATTTCAGGGGCCAACTATGGCTACACCTTC. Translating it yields CASSISGANYGYTF.

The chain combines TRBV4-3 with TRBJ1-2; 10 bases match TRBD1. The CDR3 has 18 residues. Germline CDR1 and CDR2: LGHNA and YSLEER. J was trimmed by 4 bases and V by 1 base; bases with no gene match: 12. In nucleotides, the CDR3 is TGCGCCAGCAGCCAAGTCGGTGAATGGGGACAGGGGACCTATGGCTACACCTTC. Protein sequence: CASSQVGEWGQGTYGYTF.

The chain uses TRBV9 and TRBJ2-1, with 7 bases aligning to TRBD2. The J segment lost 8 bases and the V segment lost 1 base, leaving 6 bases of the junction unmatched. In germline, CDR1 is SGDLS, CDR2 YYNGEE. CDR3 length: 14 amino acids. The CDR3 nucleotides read TGTGCCAGCAGCGTATCCGGCGGGAGTGATGAGCAGTTCTTC. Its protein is CASSVSGGSDEQFF.

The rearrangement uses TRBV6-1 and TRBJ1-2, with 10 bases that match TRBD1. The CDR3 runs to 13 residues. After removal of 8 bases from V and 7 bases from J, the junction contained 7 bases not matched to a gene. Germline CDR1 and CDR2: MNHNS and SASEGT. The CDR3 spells CASSRDRGRGYTF. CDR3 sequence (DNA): TGTGCCAGCTCCCGGGACAGGGGCCGTGGCTACACCTTC.

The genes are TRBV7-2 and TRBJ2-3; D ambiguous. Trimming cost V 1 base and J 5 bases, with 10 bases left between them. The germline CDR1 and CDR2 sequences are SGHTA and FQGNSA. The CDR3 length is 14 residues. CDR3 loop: CASSLDQAKDTQYF. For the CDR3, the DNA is TGTGCCAGCAGCTTAGACCAGGCAAAAGATACGCAGTATTTT.